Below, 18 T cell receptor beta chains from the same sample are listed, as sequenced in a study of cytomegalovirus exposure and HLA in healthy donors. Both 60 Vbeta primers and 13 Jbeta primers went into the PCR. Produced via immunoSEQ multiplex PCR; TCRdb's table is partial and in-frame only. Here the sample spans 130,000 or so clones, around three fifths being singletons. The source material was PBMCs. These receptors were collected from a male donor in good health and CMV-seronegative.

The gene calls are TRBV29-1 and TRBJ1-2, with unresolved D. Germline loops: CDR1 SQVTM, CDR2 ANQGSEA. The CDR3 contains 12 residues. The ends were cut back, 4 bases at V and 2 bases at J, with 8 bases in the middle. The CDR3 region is CSVVGINYGYTF. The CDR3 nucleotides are TGCAGCGTTGTCGGGATAAACTATGGCTACACCTTC.

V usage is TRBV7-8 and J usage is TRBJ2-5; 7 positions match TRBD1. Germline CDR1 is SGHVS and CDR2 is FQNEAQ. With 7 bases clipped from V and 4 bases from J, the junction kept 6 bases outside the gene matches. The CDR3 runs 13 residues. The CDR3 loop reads CASNLQGTETQYF. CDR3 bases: TGTGCCAGCAACCTACAGGGGACAGAGACCCAGTACTTC.

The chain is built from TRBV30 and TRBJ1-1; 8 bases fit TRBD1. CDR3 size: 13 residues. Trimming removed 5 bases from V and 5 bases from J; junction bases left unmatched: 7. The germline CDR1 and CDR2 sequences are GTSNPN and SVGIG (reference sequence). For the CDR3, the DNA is TGTGCCTGGGACAGGGGAAGGGAAACTGAAGCTTTCTTT. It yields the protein CAWDRGRETEAFF.

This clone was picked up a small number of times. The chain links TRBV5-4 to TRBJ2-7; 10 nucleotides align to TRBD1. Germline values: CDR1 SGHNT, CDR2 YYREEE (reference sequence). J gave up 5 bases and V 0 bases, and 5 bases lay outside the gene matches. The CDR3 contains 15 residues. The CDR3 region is CASSLEGQGDNEQYF. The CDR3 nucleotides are TGTGCCAGCAGCTTGGAAGGACAGGGGGATAACGAGCAGTACTTC.

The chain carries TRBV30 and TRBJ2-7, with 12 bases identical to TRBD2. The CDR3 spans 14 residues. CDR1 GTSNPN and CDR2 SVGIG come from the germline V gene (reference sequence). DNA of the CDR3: TGTGCTTACGAAGAACCGGGACTAGCGGGCGAGCAGTACTTC. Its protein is CAYEEPGLAGEQYF.

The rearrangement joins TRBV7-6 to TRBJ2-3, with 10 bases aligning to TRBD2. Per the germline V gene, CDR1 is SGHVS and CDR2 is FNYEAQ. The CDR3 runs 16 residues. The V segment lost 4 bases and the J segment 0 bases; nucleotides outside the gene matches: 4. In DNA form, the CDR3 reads TGTGCCAGCAGCTCGGGGACTAGCGCTAGCACAGATACGCAGTATTTT. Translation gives CASSSGTSASTDTQYF.

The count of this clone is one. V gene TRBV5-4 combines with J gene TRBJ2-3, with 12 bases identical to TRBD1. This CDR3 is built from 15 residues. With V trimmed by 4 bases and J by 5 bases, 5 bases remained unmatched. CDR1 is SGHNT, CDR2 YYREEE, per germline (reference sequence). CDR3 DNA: TGTGCCAGCAGCGAGGGACAGGGGGCAGGAGATACGCAGTATTTT. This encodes CASSEGQGAGDTQYF. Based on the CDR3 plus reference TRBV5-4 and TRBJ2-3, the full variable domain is ETGVTQSPTHLIKTRGQQVTLRCSSQSGHNTVSWYQQALGQGPQFIFQYYREEENGRGNFPPRFSGLQFPNYSSELNVNALELDDSALYLCASSEGQGAGDTQYFGPGTRLTVL.

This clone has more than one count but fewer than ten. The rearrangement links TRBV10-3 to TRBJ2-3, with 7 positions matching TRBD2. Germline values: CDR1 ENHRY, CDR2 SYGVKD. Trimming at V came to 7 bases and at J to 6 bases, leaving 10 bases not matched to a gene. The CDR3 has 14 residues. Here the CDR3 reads CAINRDGGLDTQYF. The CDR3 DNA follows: TGTGCCATCAATAGGGACGGGGGGTTGGATACGCAGTATTTT.

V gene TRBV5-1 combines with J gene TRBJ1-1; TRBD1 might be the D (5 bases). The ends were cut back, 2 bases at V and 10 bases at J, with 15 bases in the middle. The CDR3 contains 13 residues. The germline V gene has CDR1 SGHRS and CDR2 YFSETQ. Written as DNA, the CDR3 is TGCGCCAGCAGCTTAGATCCAGGAAGGGGAGCTTTCTTT. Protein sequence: CASSLDPGRGAFF.

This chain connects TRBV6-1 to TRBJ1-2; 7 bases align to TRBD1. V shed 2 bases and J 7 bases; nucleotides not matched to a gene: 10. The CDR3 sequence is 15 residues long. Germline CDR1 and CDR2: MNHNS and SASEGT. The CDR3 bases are TGTGCCAGCAGTGAAAGAAGGGGGCGAGCATTTGGCTACACCTTC. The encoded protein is CASSERRGRAFGYTF.

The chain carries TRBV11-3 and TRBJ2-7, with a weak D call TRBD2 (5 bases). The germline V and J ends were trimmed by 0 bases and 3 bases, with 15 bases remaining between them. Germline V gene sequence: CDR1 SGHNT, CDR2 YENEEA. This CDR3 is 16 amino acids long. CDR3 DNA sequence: TGTGCCAGCAGCTTAGATCCGACAAATAGCGTCTACGAGCAGTACTTC. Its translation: CASSLDPTNSVYEQYF.

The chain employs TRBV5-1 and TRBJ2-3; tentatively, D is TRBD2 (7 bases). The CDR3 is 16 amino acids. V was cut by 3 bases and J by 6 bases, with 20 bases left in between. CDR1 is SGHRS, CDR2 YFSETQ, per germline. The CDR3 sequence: CASSSIGGPSGDTQYF. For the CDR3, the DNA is TGCGCCAGCAGCTCCATCGGGGGGCCCTCAGGGGATACGCAGTATTTT. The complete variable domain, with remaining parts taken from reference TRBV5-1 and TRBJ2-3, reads KAGVTQTPRYLIKTRGQQVTLSCSPISGHRSVSWYQQTPGQGLQFLFEYFSETQRNKGNFPGRFSGRQFSNSRSEMNVSTLELGDSALYLCASSSIGGPSGDTQYFGPGTRLTVL.

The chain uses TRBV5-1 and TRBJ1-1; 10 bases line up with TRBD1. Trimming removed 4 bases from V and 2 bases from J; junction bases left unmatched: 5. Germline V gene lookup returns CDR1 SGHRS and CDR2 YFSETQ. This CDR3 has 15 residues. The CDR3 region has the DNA TGCGCCAGCAGCCCCCGACAGGGGGCCAACACTGAAGCTTTCTTT. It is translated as CASSPRQGANTEAFF.

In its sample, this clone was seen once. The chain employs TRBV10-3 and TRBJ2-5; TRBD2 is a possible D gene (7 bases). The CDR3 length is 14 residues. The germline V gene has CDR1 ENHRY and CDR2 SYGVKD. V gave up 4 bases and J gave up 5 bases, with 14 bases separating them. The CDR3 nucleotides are TGTGCCATCAGTGCAACGGGGGGCGGGGAGACCCAGTACTTC. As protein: CAISATGGGETQYF.

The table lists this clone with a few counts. CDR3 bases: TGTGCCACCTGGGACACTTCCTACGAGCAGTACTTC. Its protein product is CATWDTSYEQYF. This chain links TRBV6-6 with TRBJ2-5, with D perhaps matching TRBD1 (6 bases). The J call may be mistaken, given a closer DNA end match to TRBJ2-7. CDR1 MNHNY and CDR2 SVGAGI come from the germline V gene (reference sequence). The CDR3 sequence is 12 residues long.

This CDR3 is CASSPGTGVQYF. The CDR3 DNA reads TGTGCCAGCAGTCCCGGGACAGGGGTGCAGTACTTC. The gene calls are TRBV28 and TRBJ2-7; 10 nucleotides line up with TRBD1. The CDR3 has 12 residues. Germline-derived CDR1 and CDR2 are MDHEN and SYDVKM. The J segment lost 9 bases and the V segment lost 5 bases, leaving 4 bases of the junction unmatched.

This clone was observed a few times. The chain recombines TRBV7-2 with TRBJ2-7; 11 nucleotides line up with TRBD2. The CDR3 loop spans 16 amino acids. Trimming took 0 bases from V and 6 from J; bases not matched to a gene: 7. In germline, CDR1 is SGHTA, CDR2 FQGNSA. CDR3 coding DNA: TGTGCCAGCAGCTTAGCGCTGAGTAGCGGGGGGGCCGAGCAGTACTTC. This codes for CASSLALSSGGAEQYF.

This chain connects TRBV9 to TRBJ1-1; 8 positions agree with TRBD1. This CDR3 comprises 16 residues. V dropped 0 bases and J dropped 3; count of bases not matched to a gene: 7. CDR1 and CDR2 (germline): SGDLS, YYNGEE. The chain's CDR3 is CASSVADRGAYTEAFF. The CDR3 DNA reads TGTGCCAGCAGCGTAGCAGACAGGGGCGCTTACACTGAAGCTTTCTTT.